One sample yielded the 14 T cell receptor beta chains listed below, sequenced in a study of T cell responses to AZD1222 COVID-19 vaccine. Measured with immunoSEQ multiplex PCR; TCRdb has only the in-frame clones, and not every one. The table has 100,000 to 150,000 clones, more than 70% seen once. Source: peripheral blood, taken on day 0 of AZD1222 vaccination. The receptor set was obtained from an adult in good health.

The V call is TRBV18, the J call TRBJ1-1; weak D call: TRBD1 (5 bases). CDR3 length: 14 residues. V lost 6 bases to trimming and J lost 1 base, with 12 bases between them. From germline, CDR1 is KGHSH and CDR2 LQKENI. CDR3 amino acids: CASSPTETNTEAFF. CDR3 DNA: TGTGCCAGCTCGCCGACAGAAACGAACACTGAAGCTTTCTTT.

Here the CDR3 reads CASSGQRGPNSPLHF. For the CDR3, the DNA is TGTGCCAGCAGTGGGCAGAGGGGCCCTAATTCACCCCTCCACTTT. The V call is TRBV2, the J call TRBJ1-6; TRBD1 is a possible D gene (5 bases). The V end was cut by 4 bases, the J end by 6 bases, with 13 bases between. This CDR3 is 15 amino acids long. The germline CDR1 and CDR2 sequences are SNHLY and FYNNEI.

The chain recombines TRBV28 with TRBJ2-4, with TRBD1 identical over 7 bases. V lost 3 bases and J lost 3; bases outside the gene matches: 8. CDR3 size: 16 residues. Per germline, CDR1 MDHEN and CDR2 SYDVKM. The DNA for the CDR3 is TGTGCCAGCAGTTTCGGGCAGGGGGTTGGCAAAAACATTCAGTACTTC. It is translated as CASSFGQGVGKNIQYF.

The rearrangement links TRBV2 to TRBJ1-1; D is possibly TRBD1 (5 bases). Germline-derived CDR1 and CDR2 are SNHLY and FYNNEI. V lost 10 bases and J lost 4, with 16 bases in between. The CDR3 extends over 13 amino acids. CDR3 sequence reads: CANRGVAGTEAFF. The DNA of the CDR3 is TGTGCCAACCGAGGGGTGGCCGGCACTGAAGCTTTCTTT.

This chain connects TRBV19 to TRBJ2-5; tentative D call: TRBD1 (5 bases). Germline V CDR1 and CDR2: LNHDA, SQIVND (reference sequence). V lost 3 bases, J lost 5 bases, and 13 bases lay in between. This CDR3 has 14 amino acids. The CDR3 spells CASSMGRVWETQYF. The CDR3 nucleotides read TGTGCCAGTAGTATGGGCAGGGTATGGGAGACCCAGTACTTC.

The chain recombines TRBV19 with TRBJ2-1; TRBD1 aligns across 9 bases. The CDR3 has 11 residues. With V trimmed by 4 bases and J by 15 bases, 4 bases remained unmatched. Germline CDR1 is LNHDA and CDR2 is SQIVND (reference sequence). The CDR3: CASSTRDRAFF. CDR3 sequence (DNA): TGTGCCAGTAGTACCCGGGACAGGGCGTTCTTC.

This CDR3 reads CASSDPGAGVQPQHF. The DNA for the CDR3 is TGTGCCAGCAGCGACCCAGGGGCGGGAGTTCAGCCCCAGCATTTT. The V and J genes are TRBV6-2 or TRBV6-3 and TRBJ1-5; tentatively, D is TRBD1 (6 bases). CDR3 length: 15 residues. Germline V gene data show CDR1 as MNHEY and CDR2 as SVGEGT. V lost 6 bases, J lost 6 bases, and 18 bases lay in between.

The genes are TRBV2 and TRBJ2-2; D call uncertain. Trimming took off 3 bases at V and 3 bases at J, with 8 bases between the two ends. CDR3 length: 14 amino acids. The germline V gene encodes CDR1 SNHLY and CDR2 FYNNEI. In nucleotides, the CDR3 is TGTGCCAGCAGTGAGAACACCTACACCGGGGAGCTGTTTTTT. Protein: CASSENTYTGELFF.

The rearrangement uses TRBV10-3 and TRBJ1-5; TRBD1 agrees at 7 bases. V lost 6 bases and J lost 1; bases outside the gene matches: 9. This CDR3 is 16 amino acids long. Germline lookup yields CDR1 ENHRY and CDR2 SYGVKD. This CDR3 reads CAISGGQGESNQPQHF. The CDR3, as DNA: TGTGCCATCAGCGGGGGTCAGGGGGAGAGCAATCAGCCCCAGCATTTT.

This clone was seen only a few times. The chain uses TRBV5-1 and TRBJ1-1; no reliable D call. This CDR3 contains 16 residues. Trimming left V 0 bases short and J 1 base short, with 13 bases between. Germline CDR1 and CDR2: SGHRS and YFSETQ. The CDR3 DNA is TGCGCCAGCAGCTTGGCCCTGGTTGGGTGGAACACTGAAGCTTTCTTT. Translated, it gives CASSLALVGWNTEAFF.

The chain links TRBV5-1 to TRBJ1-4; D is uncertain. This CDR3 is built from 13 residues. V was pared by 5 bases and J by 0 bases, with 5 bases between. Germline CDR1 SGHRS, CDR2 YFSETQ. The CDR3 region has the DNA TGCGCCAGCAGTGAATCAACTAATGAAAAACTGTTTTTT. The encoded protein is CASSESTNEKLFF.

The gene calls are TRBV5-1 and TRBJ1-6; D may be TRBD1 (5 bases). The CDR3 extends over 14 amino acids. V lost 0 bases to trimming and J lost 8 bases, with 9 bases between them. The germline gives CDR1 SGHRS, CDR2 YFSETQ. CDR3 nucleotides: TGCGCCAGCAGCTTGGGGGGACGGGATTCACCCCTCCACTTT. Translating gives CASSLGGRDSPLHF. The full variable domain, completed using reference TRBV5-1 and TRBJ1-6, is KAGVTQTPRYLIKTRGQQVTLSCSPISGHRSVSWYQQTPGQGLQFLFEYFSETQRNKGNFPGRFSGRQFSNSRSEMNVSTLELGDSALYLCASSLGGRDSPLHFGNGTRLTVT.

The J gene is TRBJ1-1, the V gene TRBV7-2; D remains ambiguous. The V gene lost 1 base and the J gene lost 2 bases, with 5 bases spanning the gap. Germline loops: CDR1 SGHTA, CDR2 FQGNSA. There are 13 residues in the CDR3. CDR3 sequence: CASSLDPNTEAFF. The CDR3 coding sequence is TGTGCCAGCAGCTTAGACCCTAACACTGAAGCTTTCTTT.

In regard to this clone: One end of the junction does not line up with germline, which may come from a read error. The chain employs TRBV15 and TRBJ2-2; D gene ambiguous. Looked up from germline, CDR1 is LNHNV and CDR2 is YYDKDF (reference sequence). The CDR3 runs to 16 residues. DNA of the CDR3: TGTGCCACCAGAAGAGGAGTTTCCGGGAACACCGGGGAGCTGTTTTTT. Translating gives CATRRGVSGNTGELFF.